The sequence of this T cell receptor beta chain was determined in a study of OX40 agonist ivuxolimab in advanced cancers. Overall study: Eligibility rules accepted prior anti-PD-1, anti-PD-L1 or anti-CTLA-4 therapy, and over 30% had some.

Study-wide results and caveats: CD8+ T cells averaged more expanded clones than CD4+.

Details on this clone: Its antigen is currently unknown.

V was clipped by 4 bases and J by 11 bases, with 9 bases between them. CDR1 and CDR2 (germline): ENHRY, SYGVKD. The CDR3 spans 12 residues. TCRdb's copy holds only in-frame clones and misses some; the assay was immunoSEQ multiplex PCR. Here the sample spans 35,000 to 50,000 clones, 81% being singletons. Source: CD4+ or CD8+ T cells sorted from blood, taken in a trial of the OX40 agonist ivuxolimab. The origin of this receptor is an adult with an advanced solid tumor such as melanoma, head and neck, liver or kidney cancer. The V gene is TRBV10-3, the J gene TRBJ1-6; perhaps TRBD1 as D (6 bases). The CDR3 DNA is TGTGCCATCAGTGGAACAGGGACACCCCTCCACTTT. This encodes CAISGTGTPLHF.